The rows below give T cell receptor beta chains drawn from one sample of a study of vaccination effects on CD4 cells after COVID-19. No antigen has been assigned to these receptors. Only in-frame clones appear in the TCRdb table, and some are missing; sequencing was by immunoSEQ multiplex PCR. The sample has more than 45,000 clones, 65% to 80% seen once. This material consisted of CD4+ T cells from PBMCs cultured without peptide, taken before COVID-19 vaccination. These receptors were taken from a human donor who received a COVID-19 vaccine. Each CDR3 is given with its conserved first and last residue. A D gene is named only where the DNA matches it firmly. A clone size is listed for some rows: how often the clone was seen (once, few, many), or a class if it is expanded.

D gene	V gene	J gene	clone size	CDR3 DNA	CDR3 protein
TRBD1	TRBV7-3	TRBJ2-2	once	TGTGCCAGCAGCTTAGACAGGGGAACCGGGGAGCTGTTTTTT	CASSLDRGTGELFF
TRBD1	TRBV28	TRBJ2-4	-	TGTGCCAGCAGAGAGGGACAGGGCGGCAAAAACATTCAGTACTTC	CASREGQGGKNIQYF
-	TRBV27	TRBJ1-2	few	TGTGCCAGCAGCACCCACAGTGGAGCTAACTATGGCTACACCTTC	CASSTHSGANYGYTF
TRBD1	TRBV15	TRBJ1-5	-	TGTGCCACCAGCAGAAGTACCGTCGGGACAGGGTACAATCAGCCCCAGCATTTT	CATSRSTVGTGYNQPQHF
-	TRBV11-3	TRBJ2-2	-	TGTGCCAGCAGCTTAGAAGGTAGCGGGAACACCGGGGAGCTGTTTTTT	CASSLEGSGNTGELFF
-	TRBV9	TRBJ1-2	-	TGTGCCAGCAGCGTAGGCGGCGGGTTCTATGGCTACACCTTC	CASSVGGGFYGYTF
TRBD1	TRBV6-2/TRBV6-3	TRBJ1-1	-	TGTGCCAGCAGTTTAGCAGGGGGCAACACTGAAGCTTTCTTT	CASSLAGGNTEAFF
TRBD1	TRBV6-2/TRBV6-3	TRBJ1-5	-	TGTGCCAGCAGCCAAGCAGGATACAGGGGCGGTCAGCCCCAGCATTTT	CASSQAGYRGGQPQHF
TRBD1	TRBV2	TRBJ1-2	-	TGTGCCAGCAGCGATCGTAAGGAGGCAGGGGGAGGCTACACCTTC	CASSDRKEAGGGYTF
TRBD1	TRBV18	TRBJ2-3	-	TGTGCCAGCTCACAATGGACAGGGAACACAGATACGCAGTATTTT	CASSQWTGNTDTQYF
-	TRBV6-5	TRBJ2-3	-	TGTGCCAGCAGCCACAATCTTATAAGTTCCGATACGCAGTATTTT	CASSHNLISSDTQYF
-	TRBV7-2	TRBJ1-5	-	TGTGCCAGCAGTAAAGGGAGGGGTCAGCCCCAGCATTTT	CASSKGRGQPQHF
TRBD2	TRBV9	TRBJ2-1	-	TGTGCCAGCAGCCTCGGGACTAGCGGGGCCTACAATGAGCAGTTCTTC	CASSLGTSGAYNEQFF
-	TRBV7-3	TRBJ1-1	-	TGTGCCAGCAGCAGAAAACAGGGCACTGAAGCTTTCTTT	CASSRKQGTEAFF
-	TRBV24-1	TRBJ1-2	-	TGTGCCACCAGTGATCCAAGGACCGACATCTATGGCTACACCTTC	CATSDPRTDIYGYTF
-	TRBV27	TRBJ2-5	-	TGTGCCAGCAGAGCGTACGGTGAAGAGACCCAGTACTTC	CASRAYGEETQYF
-	TRBV7-3	TRBJ2-2	once	TGTGCCAGCAGCTTATCGGGATGGGCCGGGGAGCTGTTTTTT	CASSLSGWAGELFF
-	TRBV28	TRBJ2-5	-	TGTGCCACCGAGGGGCAGTATGAGACCCAGTACTTC	CATEGQYETQYF
TRBD1	TRBV5-6	TRBJ1-2	-	TGTGCCAGCAGCACCGGGACAGGGGGCTTTTTTAACTATGGCTACACCTTC	CASSTGTGGFFNYGYTF
TRBD1	TRBV19	TRBJ1-2	few	TGTGCCAGTAGGACCTCCAGGGGGCTTAGCTATGGCTACACCTTC	CASRTSRGLSYGYTF
-	TRBV30	TRBJ1-5	-	TGTGCCTGGAACCAGAGAGGGGCGCCTATGGATCAGCCCCAGCATTTT	CAWNQRGAPMDQPQHF
-	TRBV18	TRBJ1-1	-	TGTGCCAGCTTTCCGGCCTTGAACACTGAAGCTTTCTTT	CASFPALNTEAFF
-	TRBV11-2	TRBJ1-2	-	TGTGCCAGCAGCTTAGTGACCGGGGGCGCTTCTGGCTACACCTTC	CASSLVTGGASGYTF
TRBD1	TRBV18	TRBJ1-5	few	TGTGCCAGCTCACCAGGGACAGGGCTTGATCAGCCCCAGCATTTT	CASSPGTGLDQPQHF
-	TRBV10-3	TRBJ1-6	-	TGTGCCATCAGTGAGTCCCCGTTTGAGGGTTCACCCCTCCACTTT	CAISESPFEGSPLHF
-	TRBV2	TRBJ2-5	once	TGTGCCAGCAATCGCGGGGAGCAAGAGACCCAGTACTTC	CASNRGEQETQYF
TRBD1	TRBV5-1	TRBJ2-1	-	TGCGCCAGCAAGTTCGAGGGGGCGAGGCAGTTCTTC	CASKFEGARQFF
-	TRBV7-3	TRBJ2-3	-	TGTGCCAGCAGCAAATACTTGGGGGTCGTCTCAGATACGCAGTATTTT	CASSKYLGVVSDTQYF
-	TRBV12-3/TRBV12-4	TRBJ1-2	-	TGTGCCAGCAGTTTATTGGGGATGTATGGCTACACCTTC	CASSLLGMYGYTF
TRBD2	TRBV7-2	TRBJ2-4	-	TGTGCCAGCAGCTGGGGGGGCAAAAACATTCAGTACTTC	CASSWGGKNIQYF
-	TRBV29-1	TRBJ1-1	-	TGCAGCGTTGCCGTGAGCACTGAAGCTTTCTTT	CSVAVSTEAFF
-	TRBV6-2/TRBV6-3	TRBJ1-1	-	TGTGCCAGCAGTTACTCGGCAGGGTGGGTGAACACTGAAGCTTTCTTT	CASSYSAGWVNTEAFF
TRBD1	TRBV7-2	TRBJ1-2	-	TGTGCCAGCACCGAGGGCAGGGGGGTAGGCTACACCTTC	CASTEGRGVGYTF
-	TRBV6-6	TRBJ1-2	-	TGTGCCAGCGGGGGCTCCGGGCGGAGTAACTATGGCTACACCTTC	CASGGSGRSNYGYTF
-	TRBV11-2	TRBJ2-1	-	TGTGCCAGCAGCTTACTCTACAATGAGCAGTTCTTC	CASSLLYNEQFF
TRBD2	TRBV27	TRBJ2-2	-	TGTGCCAGCAGTCCCCAGGAGCGGGGGGGCCGAACCGGGGAGCTGTTTTTT	CASSPQERGGRTGELFF
-	TRBV6-6	TRBJ1-1	-	TGTGCCAGCAGTGGAGGGGGGACTGAAGCTTTCTTT	CASSGGGTEAFF